Listed below are T cell receptor beta chains from one sample, sequenced in a study of T cells in Graves' hyperthyroidism and ophthalmopathy. A single record per CDR3 protein comes from TCRdb applying MiXCR to the multiplex PCR reads. The sample holds 600,000 to 650,000 distinct CDR3 sequences, about 17% seen once. Sequencing used blood. These receptors were obtained from a woman in her twenties or thirties with Graves' hyperthyroidism. Both conserved end residues are part of each CDR3. Each record gives: V gene, D gene, J gene, clone size, CDR3 DNA, CDR3 protein. The D gene is left open where the match is weak. The size field is filled for only some rows; it gives once, few, many or a size class.

TRBV7-2	NA	TRBJ2-1	few	TGTGCCAGCAGCTTTTCTGTCCAGGGCGGTGAGCAGTTCTTC	CASSFSVQGGEQFF
TRBV4-3	TRBD2	TRBJ2-1	NA	TGCGCCAGCAGCCAAGACGGACTAGCGGGAGATCGCTACAATGAGCAGTTCTTC	CASSQDGLAGDRYNEQFF
TRBV4-2	NA	TRBJ2-1	NA	TGTGCCAGCAGCTTGGAGAGGACTTCCTACAATGAGCAGTTCTTC	CASSLERTSYNEQFF
TRBV3-1	NA	TRBJ1-2	many	TGTGCCAGCAGCCAAGGGGCGGGCTGGTTGGACTATGGCTACACCTTC	CASSQGAGWLDYGYTF
TRBV9	NA	TRBJ2-7	many	TGTGCCAGCAGCGTAGCGGAAGCGTGGGACGAGCAGTACTTC	CASSVAEAWDEQYF
TRBV28	NA	TRBJ1-1	many	TGTGCCAGCAGTCGACCAGGGATTAACACTGAAGCTTTCTTT	CASSRPGINTEAFF
TRBV6-5	TRBD1	TRBJ1-6	many	TGTGCCAGCAGTTACTCGTGGACAGGGGGGGATAATTCACCCCTCCACTTT	CASSYSWTGGDNSPLHF
TRBV28	NA	TRBJ1-2	many	TGTGCCAGCCGGGGACCCTATGGCTACACCTTC	CASRGPYGYTF
TRBV7-8	NA	TRBJ1-6	NA	TGTGCCAGCAGCTTATTCCGACCGAGGGGTTCACCCCTCCACTTT	CASSLFRPRGSPLHF
TRBV20-1	TRBD1	TRBJ1-2	many	TGCAGTGCTAGAACCGACAGGGAAGGGGCCTATGGCTACACCTTC	CSARTDREGAYGYTF
TRBV4-1	NA	TRBJ2-5	NA	TGCGCCAGCAGCCAGAACCGAAAACTGGGAGGAGCGGAGACCCAGTACTTC	CASSQNRKLGGAETQYF
TRBV5-4	TRBD1	TRBJ2-1	few	TGTGCCAGCAGCGACCGACAGGGAAACTATGAGCAGTTCTTC	CASSDRQGNYEQFF
TRBV28	TRBD1	TRBJ2-7	many	TGTGCCAGCAGTTGGGACAGGGACTCCTACGAGCAGTACTTC	CASSWDRDSYEQYF
TRBV5-1	NA	TRBJ1-1	many	TGCGCCAGCAGCTTGGATCAGGTTGCTTTCTTT	CASSLDQVAFF
TRBV27	NA	TRBJ2-7	NA	TGTGCCAGCAGTTTCCGCGATGGCCGCGAGCAGTACTTC	CASSFRDGREQYF
TRBV28	NA	TRBJ1-4	many	TGTGCCAGCAGTCCCGGATACACAAAACTGTTTTTT	CASSPGYTKLFF
TRBV7-8	TRBD2	TRBJ2-1	few	TGTGCCAGCAGCCTGGGCGAACCGGGACTAGCGGGATGGGATGAGCAGTTCTTC	CASSLGEPGLAGWDEQFF
TRBV30	TRBD2	TRBJ2-5	many	TGTGCCTGCCGGACTCGGGGGGGTGGAGAGACCCAGTACTTC	CACRTRGGGETQYF
TRBV20-1	NA	TRBJ2-1	many	TGCAGTGCAGGGGAAGGATACAATGAGCAGTTCTTC	CSAGEGYNEQFF
TRBV6-9	TRBD1	TRBJ1-2	NA	TGTGCCAGCAGTTTCACAGGGGTGTACGGCTACACCTTC	CASSFTGVYGYTF
TRBV11-2	NA	TRBJ1-6	many	TGTGCCAGCAGCTTAGATACGGGCGGTATTTCACCCCTCCACTTT	CASSLDTGGISPLHF
TRBV20-1	NA	TRBJ2-7	many	TGCAGTGCTAGAGAAGGGCTTCCCCCCTACGAGCAGTACTTC	CSAREGLPPYEQYF
TRBV3-1	NA	TRBJ1-6	NA	TGTGTCAGCAGCCCGCCGAATTCACCCCTCCACTTT	CVSSPPNSPLHF
TRBV29-1	TRBD1	TRBJ1-1	NA	TGCAGCTCCCGGACAGGGCGGAACACTGAAGCTTTCTTT	CSSRTGRNTEAFF
TRBV5-4	NA	TRBJ1-2	few	TGTGCCAGCAGCTTGGTGTCGGTGGGTAACTATGGCTACACCTTC	CASSLVSVGNYGYTF
TRBV9	NA	TRBJ2-7	few	TGTGCCAGCAGCGCAGGGACACACCGCTACGAGCACTACTTC	CASSAGTHRYEHYF
TRBV6-1	NA	TRBJ2-1	many	TGTGCCAGCAGTCCCATGATCAAGGGCTCCTACAATGAGCAGTTCTTC	CASSPMIKGSYNEQFF
TRBV7-2	NA	TRBJ2-3	NA	TGTGCCAGCAGCTTATCCCATAGCACAGATACGCAGTATTTT	CASSLSHSTDTQYF
TRBV4-1	NA	TRBJ2-7	few	TGCGCCAGCACACAGAGGAGTACGGGGGCCTACGAGCAGTACTTC	CASTQRSTGAYEQYF
TRBV27	NA	TRBJ2-1	NA	TGTGCCAGCAGTTTATCAGGGCCCACAGGGTTTTACAATGAGCAGTTCTTC	CASSLSGPTGFYNEQFF
TRBV19	NA	TRBJ1-2	NA	TGTGCCAGCACCCCGGTGGGGTTAGCTAACTATGGCTACACCTTC	CASTPVGLANYGYTF
TRBV28	TRBD1	TRBJ2-7	NA	TGTGCCAGCAGTGGGGACAGGGACAATGAGCAGTACTTC	CASSGDRDNEQYF
TRBV3-1	TRBD1	TRBJ1-2	many	TGTGCCAGCAGCCCACAGGGGGCCGGCTATGGCTACACCTTC	CASSPQGAGYGYTF
TRBV12-3/TRBV12-4	NA	TRBJ2-3	many	TGTGCCAGCAGTTTTGGAGATACGCAGTATTTT	CASSFGDTQYF
TRBV4-3	NA	TRBJ2-3	NA	TGCGCCAGCAGCCAAGACTATACCACAGATACGCAGTATTTT	CASSQDYTTDTQYF
TRBV6-2/TRBV6-3	NA	TRBJ2-7	many	TGTGCCAGCACAAACAAGACTAGTAGCGACGAGCAGTACTTC	CASTNKTSSDEQYF
TRBV28	NA	TRBJ1-5	many	TGTGCCAGCAGCCCGAGGGCGGGGGCGGGCAATCAGCCCCAGCATTTT	CASSPRAGAGNQPQHF
TRBV5-5	NA	TRBJ2-2	NA	TGTGCCAGCAACTTACCTCCGAACACCGGGGAGCTGTTTTTT	CASNLPPNTGELFF
TRBV4-2	TRBD2	TRBJ2-3	NA	TGTGCCAGCAGCCGGGAGGGGACTAGGGCAGATACGCAGTATTTT	CASSREGTRADTQYF
TRBV6-1	NA	TRBJ2-3	NA	TGTGCCAGCACCCAAGGGGCACTAGAGTCAGATACGCAGTATTTT	CASTQGALESDTQYF
TRBV12-3/TRBV12-4	NA	TRBJ1-2	NA	TGTGCCAGCAGTTTAATACTTAACTATGGCTACACCTTC	CASSLILNYGYTF
TRBV11-2	NA	TRBJ1-1	many	TGTGCCAGCAGCTTAGGGAGGGGCAGAGGGAACACTGAAGCTTTCTTT	CASSLGRGRGNTEAFF
TRBV3-1	NA	TRBJ1-2	NA	TGTGCCAGCAGCCAAGCGGGGGGCGGCTACACCTTC	CASSQAGGGYTF
TRBV28	TRBD1	TRBJ2-7	many	TGTGCCAGCAGATCCACCGGGACAGGGGGCAGCTACGAGCAGTACTTC	CASRSTGTGGSYEQYF
TRBV19	TRBD2	TRBJ2-1	NA	TGTGCCAGTAGTAAGACTAGCCCGTACAATGAGCAGTTCTTC	CASSKTSPYNEQFF
TRBV5-6	NA	TRBJ1-5	NA	TGTGCCAGCAGCTTGTCTTCAGGGGAGGGTCAGCCCCAGCATTTT	CASSLSSGEGQPQHF
TRBV11-2	NA	TRBJ1-1	NA	TGTGCCAGCAGCTTAGTCCTCAGTTTGGAGACTGAAGCTTTCTTT	CASSLVLSLETEAFF
TRBV27	NA	TRBJ1-4	few	TGTGCCAGCAGTTTATCGCCGGGGGATGAAAAACTGTTTTTT	CASSLSPGDEKLFF
TRBV11-2	NA	TRBJ2-1	many	TGTGCCAGCAGCTTAGAGGCAACAGGGCAGTTCTTC	CASSLEATGQFF
TRBV28	TRBD1	TRBJ2-7	many	TGTGCCAGCAGTTCCTTTAATCCCGGGACAGGGGCGTACGAGCAGTACTTC	CASSSFNPGTGAYEQYF
TRBV12-3/TRBV12-4	TRBD1	TRBJ2-3	few	TGTGCCAGCAGCTCCGACAGGGATCGGACAGATACGCAGTATTTT	CASSSDRDRTDTQYF
TRBV7-9	NA	TRBJ1-1	NA	TGTGCCAGCAGCTTAAGAGCCGGGGGTTTGAACACTGAAGCTTTCTTT	CASSLRAGGLNTEAFF
TRBV28	TRBD1	TRBJ2-1	few	TGTGCCAGCAGTTTAGGGACAGGGGCAAACAATGGGCAGTTCTTC	CASSLGTGANNGQFF